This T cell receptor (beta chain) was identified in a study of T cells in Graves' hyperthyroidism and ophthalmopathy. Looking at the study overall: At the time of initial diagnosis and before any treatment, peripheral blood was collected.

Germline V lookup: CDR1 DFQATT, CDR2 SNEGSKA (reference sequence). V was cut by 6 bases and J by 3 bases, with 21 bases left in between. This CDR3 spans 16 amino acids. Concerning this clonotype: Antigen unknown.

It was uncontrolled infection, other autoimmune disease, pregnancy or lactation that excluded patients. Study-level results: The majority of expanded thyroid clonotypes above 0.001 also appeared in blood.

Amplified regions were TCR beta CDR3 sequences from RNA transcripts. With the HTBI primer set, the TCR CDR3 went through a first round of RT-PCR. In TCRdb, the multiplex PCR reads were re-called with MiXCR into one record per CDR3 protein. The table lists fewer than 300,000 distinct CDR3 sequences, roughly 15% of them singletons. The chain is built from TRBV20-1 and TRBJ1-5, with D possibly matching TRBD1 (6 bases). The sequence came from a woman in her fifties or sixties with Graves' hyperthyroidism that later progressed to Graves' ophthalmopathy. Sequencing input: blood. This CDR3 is CSASSPTTGPNQPQHF. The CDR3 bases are TGCAGTGCCAGCAGCCCGACGACAGGACCCAATCAGCCCCAGCATTTT.